This T cell receptor beta chain was profiled in a study of blood T cell repertoires in COVID-19. CDR1 and CDR2 (germline): SGHDN, FVKESK. The CDR3 sequence is 15 residues long. Trimming shortened V by 0 bases and J by 8 bases, and 14 bases separated the two germline ends. Data came from immunoSEQ multiplex PCR; TCRdb stores just in-frame clones and leaves some out. The sample shows about 270,000 clones, roughly 90% of them seen only once. Donors of Cohort 3 who recovered were those that had two negative PCRs, clearance, or symptom resolution. Material for sequencing was PBMCs or T cells enriched from blood (not recorded which). This receptor was obtained from a woman in her 50s who had recovered from COVID-19. V is TRBV14 and J is TRBJ2-1; D unresolved. The CDR3 bases are TGTGCCAGCAGCCAAGAGCCAGGTATCATAGATGAGCAGTTCTTC. Protein product: CASSQEPGIIDEQFF.